Given below is one T cell receptor (beta chain) in context. No antigen is known for it. Germline CDR1 is MNHNY and CDR2 is SVGAGI (reference sequence). There are 14 residues in the CDR3. Trimming cost V 5 bases and J 0 bases, with 7 bases left between them. Assay: immunoSEQ multiplex PCR; the TCRdb copy retains only in-frame clones and omits some. The table records some 110,000 clones, 90% to 95% of them present only once. This specimen comes from a study of graft-versus-host responses after intestinal transplantation. Study at large: Following induction with anti-thymocyte globulin, all recipients were given tacrolimus and steroids for about three years.

Study-level points and caveats: Among recipient marrow samples, GvH clones were found; some appeared first in ileum or blood.

This clonotype was obtained from a human donor who was the organ donor for an intestinal transplant. This material consisted of unstimulated CD8+ T cells sorted from spleen or lymph node cells, taken before transplant. The J gene is TRBJ2-2, the V gene TRBV6-6; D ambiguous. The CDR3, as DNA: TGTGCCAGCAGTCCGCTAGCGAACACCGGGGAGCTGTTTTTT. It yields the protein CASSPLANTGELFF.